The 14 T cell receptor beta chains given below trace back to one sample, sequenced in a study of blood T cell repertoires in COVID-19. Data came from immunoSEQ multiplex PCR; TCRdb stores just in-frame clones and leaves some out. The repertoire holds a few hundred thousand clones, with around 89% as singletons. The specimen sequenced was peripheral blood. These receptors were obtained from a man aged 35 to 55 with acute or convalescent COVID-19.

The gene calls are TRBV24-1 and TRBJ2-4; 11 nucleotides line up with TRBD2. The CDR3 totals 16 residues. V lost 4 bases to trimming and J lost 3 bases; unmatched junction nucleotides: 4. Germline loops: CDR1 KGHDR, CDR2 SFDVKD. CDR3 loop: CATSESLAGGKNIQYF. CDR3 nucleotides: TGTGCCACCAGTGAATCTCTAGCGGGGGGCAAAAACATTCAGTACTTC.

The V gene is TRBV12-3 or TRBV12-4, the J gene TRBJ2-3; D is unclear. This CDR3 contains 13 residues. Trimming shortened V by 5 bases and J by 0 bases, and 6 bases separated the two germline ends. Here the CDR3 reads CASSRLSTDTQYF. DNA of the CDR3: TGTGCCAGCAGTAGACTCAGCACAGATACGCAGTATTTT.

The CDR3 coding sequence is TGTGCCAGCAGCTTAAACCGGGACATCTACATGAACACTGAAGCTTTCTTT. It encodes CASSLNRDIYMNTEAFF. The chain has TRBV7-2 and TRBJ1-1; possible D gene TRBD1, 6 bases. Trimming removed 2 bases from V and 0 bases from J, with 16 bases in between. Germline CDR1 reads SGHTA; CDR2 reads FQGNSA. There are 17 residues in the CDR3.

This chain joins TRBV7-2 and TRBJ1-2; a weak D match, TRBD1 (5 bases). V lost 1 base and J lost 10, with 25 bases in between. This CDR3 is built from 17 residues. Germline loops: CDR1 SGHTA, CDR2 FQGNSA. CDR3 sequence (DNA): TGTGCCAGCAGCTTAGTGGGTTCAGGGTTAGATTATGATGCCTACACCTTC. Encoded protein: CASSLVGSGLDYDAYTF. Full variable domain (rest looked up from reference TRBV7-2 and TRBJ1-2): GAGVSQSPSNKVTEKGKDVELRCDPISGHTALYWYRQSLGQGLEFLIYFQGNSAPDKSGLPSDRFSAERTGGSVSTLTIQRTQQEDSAVYLCASSLVGSGLDYDAYTFGSGTRLTVV.

J is TRBJ1-5 and V is TRBV12-5; unclear D gene. The germline gives CDR1 LGHNT, CDR2 FRNRAP. V was trimmed by 4 bases and J by 1 base, leaving 11 bases between them. The CDR3 spans 15 residues. CDR3 DNA sequence: TGTGCTAGTGGTTCTTCCCTTCCCAGCAATCAGCCCCAGCATTTT. It translates to CASGSSLPSNQPQHF.

Points on this clone: This specimen includes other DNA sequences encoding the same CDR3. The chain carries TRBV28 and TRBJ2-1; a weak D match, TRBD1 (6 bases). The CDR3 is made up of 12 amino acids. Germline V gene sequence: CDR1 MDHEN, CDR2 SYDVKM. V lost 6 bases and J 8 bases, leaving 11 bases between the germline ends. CDR3 DNA: TGTGCCAGCAGCCTAGGGGGTGATGAGCAGTTCTTC. This translates into CASSLGGDEQFF.

This clone was seen more than once but under ten times. The chain carries TRBV5-4 and TRBJ2-7; TRBD1 agrees at 9 bases. There are 14 residues in the CDR3. Germline-derived CDR1 and CDR2 are SGHNT and YYREEE (reference sequence). Trimming took 0 bases from V and 6 from J; bases not matched to a gene: 4. The chain's CDR3 is CASSLAGQGSEQYF. In nucleotides, the CDR3 is TGTGCCAGCAGCTTGGCGGGACAGGGTAGCGAGCAGTACTTC.

The rearrangement uses TRBV9 and TRBJ1-2; 7 nucleotides match TRBD1. The ends lost 6 bases at V and 5 bases at J; junction bases unmatched: 10. The CDR3 loop spans 14 amino acids. CDR1 is SGDLS, CDR2 YYNGEE, per germline. For the CDR3, the DNA is TGTGCCAGCAACCACACACAGGGGCGGTATGGCTACACCTTC. Amino acid sequence: CASNHTQGRYGYTF.

This sequence joins TRBV18 and TRBJ2-7; possibly TRBD2 for D (5 bases). Germline CDR1 KGHSH, CDR2 LQKENI. This CDR3 is 14 amino acids long. V was trimmed by 4 bases and J by 6 bases, leaving 16 bases between them. The CDR3 loop reads CASSLPLGAGEQYF. CDR3 nucleotides: TGTGCCAGCTCACTCCCACTCGGCGCGGGCGAGCAGTACTTC.

V usage is TRBV28 and J usage is TRBJ1-2; 7 bases agree with TRBD1. V was pared by 5 bases and J by 1 base, with 10 bases of the junction left unmatched. CDR3 length equals 16 residues. The germline CDR1 and CDR2 sequences are MDHEN and SYDVKM. The CDR3 coding sequence is TGTGCCAGCAGTCCTCTTTTACAGGGGATTAACTATGGCTACACCTTC. It specifies CASSPLLQGINYGYTF.

The CDR3 nucleotides are TGTGCCAGTAGTACCTCGACAGGAAGGGGCTATGGCTACACCTTC. Translating it yields CASSTSTGRGYGYTF. This sequence joins TRBV19 and TRBJ1-2, with a possible D match to TRBD1 (6 bases). The CDR3 spans 15 residues. The V and J ends lost 4 bases and 4 bases respectively, with 16 bases between them. Germline V CDR1 and CDR2: LNHDA, SQIVND (reference sequence).

The rearrangement links TRBV19 to TRBJ1-5; 7 nucleotides line up with TRBD1. The trim removed 3 bases at V and 0 bases at J, leaving 2 bases unmatched. The germline V gene has CDR1 LNHDA and CDR2 SQIVND (reference sequence). This CDR3 has 15 residues. The CDR3 DNA sequence: TGTGCCAGTAGTATGGAGGGGGCTAGCAATCAGCCCCAGCATTTT. Translation gives CASSMEGASNQPQHF.

The chain joins TRBV2 to TRBJ2-7; 8 bases line up with TRBD1. Trimming at V came to 4 bases and at J to 6 bases, leaving 11 bases not matched to a gene. Germline V lookup: CDR1 SNHLY, CDR2 FYNNEI. The CDR3 is 15 amino acids. CDR3 in DNA: TGTGCCAGCAGTGCTGATGCAGGACAGGGAACCGAGCAGTACTTC. Its translation is CASSADAGQGTEQYF.

The chain is built from TRBV28 and TRBJ1-1; TRBD1 aligns across 7 bases. Unmatched junction bases numbered 11, after V lost 6 bases and J lost 1 base. Germline V gives CDR1 MDHEN, CDR2 SYDVKM. The CDR3 sequence is 16 residues long. The CDR3 is CASSTTGLHENTEAFF. CDR3 DNA: TGTGCCAGCAGCACGACAGGGCTCCATGAGAACACTGAAGCTTTCTTT. Full variable domain (outside the CDR3, taken from reference TRBV28 and TRBJ1-1): DVKVTQSSRYLVKRTGEKVFLECVQDMDHENMFWYRQDPGLGLRLIYFSYDVKMKEKGDIPEGYSVSREKKERFSLILESASTNQTSMYLCASSTTGLHENTEAFFGQGTRLTVV.